This entry lists 28 T cell receptor beta chains sequenced from one sample in a study of OX40 agonist ivuxolimab in advanced cancers. Using immunoSEQ multiplex PCR, the repertoire was profiled, and TCRdb retains in-frame clones only, with some absent. This sample has around 20,000 clones; roughly four fifths occur once, and the top ten carry 2.5% to 3.5%. Sequenced here: CD4+ or CD8+ T cells sorted from blood, sampled in a trial of the OX40 agonist ivuxolimab. These TCRs come from an adult with an advanced solid tumor such as melanoma, head and neck, liver or kidney cancer.

The gene calls are TRBV11-3 and TRBJ2-3, with 11 bases aligning to TRBD2. Per the germline V gene, CDR1 is SGHNT and CDR2 is YENEEA. This CDR3 is built from 16 residues. The J segment lost 3 bases and the V segment lost 4 bases, leaving 6 bases of the junction unmatched. The CDR3 coding sequence is TGTGCCAGCAGCTCAATTAGCGGGAGGGCGACAGATACGCAGTATTTT. Encoded protein: CASSSISGRATDTQYF. The full variable domain, its missing parts supplied by reference TRBV11-3 and TRBJ2-3, is EAGVVQSPRYKIIEKKQPVAFWCNPISGHNTLYWYLQNLGQGPELLIRYENEEAVDDSQLPKDRFSAERLKGVDSTLKIQPAELGDSAVYLCASSSISGRATDTQYFGPGTRLTVL.

V is TRBV7-8 and J is TRBJ2-5; 9 nucleotides align to TRBD2. Germline V CDR1 and CDR2: SGHVS, FQNEAQ. V was clipped by 1 base and J by 5 bases; unmatched bases: 8. This CDR3 has 16 amino acids. The chain's CDR3 is CASSLGRGGALETQYF. CDR3 DNA: TGTGCCAGCAGCTTAGGGCGCGGGGGGGCCCTGGAGACCCAGTACTTC.

The V gene is TRBV25-1, the J gene TRBJ1-1; maybe TRBD1 (6 bases). Germline assignment: CDR1 MGHDK and CDR2 SYGVNS. V lost 0 bases, J lost 4 bases, and 12 bases lay in between. The CDR3 runs to 15 residues. The CDR3 bases are TGTGCCAGCAGTGAATACGGGGGCTCGAGCACTGAAGCTTTCTTT. It yields the protein CASSEYGGSSTEAFF.

This sequence joins TRBV27 and TRBJ2-5, with D possibly being TRBD2 (6 bases). The V gene lost 6 bases and the J gene lost 1 base, with 15 bases spanning the gap. Germline-derived CDR1 and CDR2 are MNHEY and SMNVEV (reference sequence). The CDR3 spans 15 residues. CDR3 coding DNA: TGTGCCAGCAGCCTCCATGGGGGGAGCCAAGAGACCCAGTACTTC. Translation: CASSLHGGSQETQYF.

The chain carries TRBV7-9 and TRBJ2-2, with D perhaps matching TRBD1 or TRBD2 (5 bases each). Germline V gene lookup returns CDR1 SEHNR and CDR2 FQNEAQ (reference sequence). The ends were cut back, 5 bases at V and 3 bases at J, with 13 bases in the middle. The CDR3 runs to 15 residues. This CDR3 is CASSTTGTDTGELFF. The CDR3 coding sequence is TGTGCCAGCAGCACCACCGGGACGGACACCGGGGAGCTGTTTTTT.

This clone occurred a few times. V is TRBV7-9 and J is TRBJ2-3; 15 nucleotides line up with TRBD2. The trim removed 5 bases at V and 0 bases at J, leaving 6 bases unmatched. CDR3 size: 18 residues. The V gene's germline CDR1 is SEHNR and CDR2 FQNEAQ (reference sequence). Here the CDR3 DNA reads TGTGCCAGCAGCGAGCCGGGACTAGCGGGGGGAAGCACAGATACGCAGTATTTT. It codes for CASSEPGLAGGSTDTQYF.

The chain uses TRBV5-1 and TRBJ1-2; TRBD1 might be the D (5 bases). The V end was cut by 0 bases, the J end by 4 bases, with 7 bases between. Per germline, CDR1 SGHRS and CDR2 YFSETQ. The CDR3 is made up of 13 amino acids. The CDR3 DNA is TGCGCCAGCAGCTTGGGACAGCGCTATGGCTACACCTTC. Amino acid sequence: CASSLGQRYGYTF. Drawing the rest from reference TRBV5-1 and TRBJ1-2, the complete variable domain is KAGVTQTPRYLIKTRGQQVTLSCSPISGHRSVSWYQQTPGQGLQFLFEYFSETQRNKGNFPGRFSGRQFSNSRSEMNVSTLELGDSALYLCASSLGQRYGYTFGSGTRLTVV.

This clone is medium-sized within its sample. The rearrangement uses TRBV4-3 and TRBJ2-4; tentatively, D is TRBD1 (5 bases). The CDR3 sequence is 16 residues long. The germline CDR1 and CDR2 sequences are LGHNA and YSLEER. Trimming took 0 bases from V and 2 from J, leaving 11 bases between them. The CDR3 protein is CASSQEGEGPKNIQYF. CDR3 sequence (DNA): TGCGCCAGCAGCCAAGAAGGGGAAGGGCCCAAAAACATTCAGTACTTC.

The V call is TRBV7-2, the J call TRBJ1-5; D unclear. The V end was cut by 2 bases, the J end by 6 bases, with 8 bases between. In germline, CDR1 is SGHTA, CDR2 FQGNSA. The CDR3 length is 13 residues. CDR3 amino acids: CASSLQEAQPQHF. CDR3 nucleotide sequence: TGTGCCAGCAGCTTACAGGAGGCTCAGCCCCAGCATTTT.

The chain recombines TRBV5-1 with TRBJ2-6; D uncertain. The CDR3 has 16 residues. Germline loops: CDR1 SGHRS, CDR2 YFSETQ. The V end lost 5 bases, the J end lost 0 bases, and 12 bases lay between the germline ends. CDR3 nucleotide sequence: TGCGCCAGCAGTCCCTCCCTGGACTCTGGGGCCAACGTCCTGACTTTC. The encoded protein is CASSPSLDSGANVLTF.

The V call is TRBV7-9, the J call TRBJ1-6; D is ambiguous. The CDR3 extends over 14 amino acids. Germline V lookup: CDR1 SEHNR, CDR2 FQNEAQ (reference sequence). The V end was cut by 8 bases, the J end by 0 bases, with 8 bases between. The CDR3 spells CASGLSSYNSPLHF. CDR3 nucleotides: TGTGCCAGCGGTCTTAGCTCCTATAATTCACCCCTCCACTTT. Together with reference TRBV7-9 and TRBJ1-6, the CDR3 gives the full variable domain: DTGVSQNPRHKITKRGQNVTFRCDPISEHNRLYWYRQTLGQGPEFLTYFQNEAQLEKSRLLSDRFSAERPKGSFSTLEIQRTEQGDSAMYLCASGLSSYNSPLHFGNGTRLTVT.

This clone was recorded once. The chain uses TRBV5-1 and TRBJ1-1; TRBD1 might be the D (5 bases). Trimming took off 1 base at V and 0 bases at J, with 19 bases between the two ends. The CDR3 has 18 residues. The V gene's germline CDR1 is SGHRS and CDR2 YFSETQ. In DNA, the CDR3 is TGCGCCAGCAGCTTGCTTCAACACTCCGGGGCCGTGAACACTGAAGCTTTCTTT. As protein: CASSLLQHSGAVNTEAFF.

The chain recombines TRBV28 with TRBJ1-3; D gene uncertain. This CDR3 has 15 residues. The V end was cut by 4 bases, the J end by 0 bases, with 10 bases between. Germline values: CDR1 MDHEN, CDR2 SYDVKM. In DNA form, the CDR3 reads TGTGCCAGCAGTTCACCGCAATCCTCTGGAAACACCATATATTTT. This translates into CASSSPQSSGNTIYF.

The rearrangement uses TRBV19 and TRBJ1-2, with TRBD1 matching over 10 bases. The V gene's germline CDR1 is LNHDA and CDR2 SQIVND (reference sequence). There are 16 residues in the CDR3. Trimming at V came to 3 bases and at J to 5 bases, leaving 9 bases not matched to a gene. The CDR3 DNA reads as TGTGCCAGTAGTATCGGGGGACAGGGGTGGGAATATGGCTACACCTTC. Translated, it gives CASSIGGQGWEYGYTF.

This clone was detected only a few times. The DNA of the CDR3 is TGCGCCAGCAGCTTAACTAGCTTTGGGGAGACCCAGTACTTC. Its protein product is CASSLTSFGETQYF. The rearrangement links TRBV5-1 to TRBJ2-5; D is perhaps TRBD2 (6 bases). The V gene lost 2 bases and the J gene lost 5 bases, with 13 bases spanning the gap. Looked up from germline, CDR1 is SGHRS and CDR2 is YFSETQ. This CDR3 is built from 14 residues.

The DNA of the CDR3 is TGCGCCAGCAGCCTGCAGGAGGGCATCACTGAAGCTTTCTTT. Its translation is CASSLQEGITEAFF. This chain joins TRBV5-1 and TRBJ1-1; D not certain. The germline V gene has CDR1 SGHRS and CDR2 YFSETQ. CDR3 size: 14 residues. V lost 4 bases, J lost 4 bases, and 14 bases lay in between.

V is TRBV7-3 and J is TRBJ2-1; D gene uncertain. Germline lookup yields CDR1 SGHTA and CDR2 FQGTGA. Between the trimmed V and J ends, which lost 2 bases and 0 bases, there was a span of 8 bases. The CDR3 totals 15 residues. The CDR3 bases are TGTGCCAGCAGCTTAGCCTGGAGCTCCTACAATGAGCAGTTCTTC. Translated, it gives CASSLAWSSYNEQFF.

The chain uses TRBV7-7 and TRBJ2-5; D remains unclear. This CDR3 is built from 12 residues. In germline, CDR1 is SSHAT, CDR2 FNYEAQ (reference sequence). V lost 5 bases and J lost 5, with 9 bases in between. DNA for the CDR3: TGTGCCAGCAGCCCATCCCGGGAGACCCAGTACTTC. This sequence encodes CASSPSRETQYF.

A few counts support this clone. The chain links TRBV5-6 to TRBJ2-7; 13 bases agree with TRBD2. V trimming: 4 bases; J trimming: 6 bases; junction bases outside the gene matches: 10. This CDR3 contains 16 residues. Germline CDR1 is SGHDT and CDR2 is YYEEEE. CDR3 protein: CASSPGLAGAEVEQYF. Here the CDR3 DNA reads TGTGCCAGCAGCCCAGGACTAGCGGGAGCCGAGGTCGAGCAGTACTTC.

The chain employs TRBV6-1 and TRBJ2-1, with TRBD2 matching over 7 bases. CDR3 length equals 15 residues. The J segment lost 4 bases and the V segment lost 6 bases, leaving 9 bases of the junction unmatched. Germline V CDR1 and CDR2: MNHNS, SASEGT. The CDR3 nucleotides are TGTGCCAGCAGGGCCAAACGGGGAGGGTACAATGAGCAGTTCTTC. Translating it yields CASRAKRGGYNEQFF.

The CDR3 sequence: CASSLSTGSRTDTQYF. For the CDR3, the DNA is TGTGCCAGCAGCTTATCTACGGGGAGCCGCACAGATACGCAGTATTTT. The rearrangement uses TRBV7-8 and TRBJ2-3; possibly TRBD2 for D (5 bases). V lost 2 bases and J lost 1, with 13 bases in between. In germline, CDR1 is SGHVS, CDR2 FQNEAQ. The CDR3 has 16 amino acids.

The rearrangement joins TRBV7-9 to TRBJ2-5, with TRBD2 matching 9 bases. The V gene's germline CDR1 is SEHNR and CDR2 FQNEAQ (reference sequence). J gave up 1 base and V 4 bases, and 10 bases lay outside the gene matches. The length of the CDR3 is 17 residues. CDR3 residues: CASSSPGWRGGQETQYF. The CDR3 bases are TGTGCCAGCAGCTCCCCTGGCTGGCGGGGGGGCCAAGAGACCCAGTACTTC.

The rearrangement uses TRBV25-1 and TRBJ2-7; 9 bases fit TRBD1. CDR1 is MGHDK and CDR2 is SYGVNS in the germline V gene. This CDR3 has 14 amino acids. V dropped 2 bases and J dropped 3; count of bases not matched to a gene: 2. CDR3 residues: CASSEGTGIYEQYF. The CDR3 bases are TGTGCCAGCAGTGAAGGGACAGGGATCTACGAGCAGTACTTC.

This clone has just a few counts. V and J are TRBV29-1 and TRBJ2-2, with 8 positions matching TRBD2. Unmatched junction bases numbered 7, after V lost 6 bases and J lost 1 base. CDR1 is SQVTM, CDR2 ANQGSEA, per germline. CDR3 length equals 15 residues. CDR3 protein: CSVGLTSGNTGELFF. The CDR3 region has the DNA TGCAGCGTGGGCCTTACTAGCGGGAACACCGGGGAGCTGTTTTTT.

This chain links TRBV19 with TRBJ2-3, with D perhaps TRBD1 (6 bases). Germline CDR1 is LNHDA and CDR2 is SQIVND (reference sequence). CDR3 size: 16 residues. V shed 9 bases and J shed 3 bases, with 22 bases lying between them. This CDR3 reads CASYDPLRGRTDTQYF. The CDR3 coding sequence is TGTGCCAGCTATGATCCCCTCAGGGGACGAACAGATACGCAGTATTTT.

V and J are TRBV7-9 and TRBJ2-3; D possibly corresponds to TRBD1 (6 bases). V shed 4 bases and J shed 8 bases, with 16 bases lying between them. This CDR3 has 14 amino acids. Germline loops: CDR1 SEHNR, CDR2 FQNEAQ (reference sequence). CDR3 sequence reads: CASSWSGAQGTQYF. In nucleotides, the CDR3 is TGTGCCAGCAGCTGGTCAGGGGCGCAAGGTACGCAGTATTTT.

The chain joins TRBV4-3 to TRBJ2-1; TRBD1 matches at 11 bases. The J segment lost 8 bases and the V segment lost 4 bases, leaving 7 bases of the junction unmatched. CDR1 and CDR2 (germline): LGHNA, YSLEER. The CDR3 length is 15 residues. The CDR3, as DNA: TGCGCCAGCAGCCGAGGGACAGGGGGTTCCGATGAGCAGTTCTTC. Amino acid sequence: CASSRGTGGSDEQFF.

CDR3 bases: TGTGCCAGCTCACCGCGCGGGGTAATAGGCTACGAGCAGTACTTC. Protein: CASSPRGVIGYEQYF. The V call is TRBV18, the J call TRBJ2-7, with D possibly matching TRBD2 (6 bases). V dropped 3 bases and J dropped 3 bases, with 15 bases sitting between them. Germline loops: CDR1 KGHSH, CDR2 LQKENI. This CDR3 is 15 amino acids long.